A selection of T cell receptor beta chains follows, all from one sample in a study of cytotoxic CD8 clonotypes in ibrutinib-treated CLL. Sequencing used immunoSEQ multiplex PCR; TCRdb keeps in-frame clones, though not all of them. Of tens of thousands of clones in the sample, roughly 80% were seen once. The sample here was PBMCs, taken after 24 months of ibrutinib treatment. These receptors were taken from a human donor with chronic lymphocytic leukemia. CDR3s include the opening cysteine and the closing phenylalanine or tryptophan. D genes are given only for firm matches. Expanded clones are given a class, and other clones once, few, many or no size at all.

cdr3_nt: TGTGCCAGTACTGGGACAGGGCGAAGCAATGAGCAGTTCTTC
cdr3_aa: CASTGTGRSNEQFF
clone_size: .
d_call: TRBD1
j_call: TRBJ2-1
v_call: TRBV19

cdr3_nt: TGTGCCAGCACAAGCGGCGGGGGGCGAGGTTCGGAACTGTTTTTT
cdr3_aa: CASTSGGGRGSELFF
clone_size: .
d_call: .
j_call: TRBJ1-4
v_call: TRBV18

cdr3_nt: TGTGCCAGCAGTGAAGCGGCAGGGGGCGGTGGGACTGAAGCTTTCTTT
cdr3_aa: CASSEAAGGGGTEAFF
clone_size: .
d_call: TRBD1
j_call: TRBJ1-1
v_call: TRBV6-1

cdr3_nt: TGTGCCAGCAGCCCTAGCGGGAGCGGTACAGATACGCAGTATTTT
cdr3_aa: CASSPSGSGTDTQYF
clone_size: .
d_call: TRBD2
j_call: TRBJ2-3
v_call: TRBV7-9

cdr3_nt: TGTGCCAGCAGGTTACAGGGGCGCACTGAAGCTTTCTTT
cdr3_aa: CASRLQGRTEAFF
clone_size: .
d_call: TRBD1
j_call: TRBJ1-1
v_call: TRBV27

cdr3_nt: TGCGCCAGCAGTTCAGGAGAGCGGACAGGGATTAATGAAAAACTGTTTTTT
cdr3_aa: CASSSGERTGINEKLFF
clone_size: .
d_call: TRBD1
j_call: TRBJ1-4
v_call: TRBV5-1

cdr3_nt: TGTGCCAGCATAGATGGGCTAGCGGGAGGGCGGGGTACGCAGTATTTT
cdr3_aa: CASIDGLAGGRGTQYF
clone_size: once
d_call: TRBD2
j_call: TRBJ2-3
v_call: TRBV4-2

cdr3_nt: TGTGCCAGCAGTGTGGAGGGGGGGAGCACCGGGGAGCTGTTTTTT
cdr3_aa: CASSVEGGSTGELFF
clone_size: .
d_call: .
j_call: TRBJ2-2
v_call: TRBV2

cdr3_nt: TGCGCCAGCAGCCCGGGACTAGCGGGAGGACCCCAAGAGACCCAGTACTTC
cdr3_aa: CASSPGLAGGPQETQYF
clone_size: once
d_call: TRBD2
j_call: TRBJ2-5
v_call: TRBV5-1

cdr3_nt: TGTGCCAGCAGTGATACAGGTTGGAACACTGAAGCTTTCTTT
cdr3_aa: CASSDTGWNTEAFF
clone_size: .
d_call: .
j_call: TRBJ1-1
v_call: TRBV6-1

cdr3_nt: TGTGCCAGCAGCGTAGCCAGCCCCGGCTACGAGCAGTACTTC
cdr3_aa: CASSVASPGYEQYF
clone_size: .
d_call: .
j_call: TRBJ2-7
v_call: TRBV9

cdr3_nt: TGTGCCAGCAGTTTATCACTAGCGGGAAACACTGAGCAGTTCTTC
cdr3_aa: CASSLSLAGNTEQFF
clone_size: medium-sized
d_call: TRBD2
j_call: TRBJ2-1
v_call: TRBV27

cdr3_nt: TGCGCCAGCAGCCAAGCGGACAGGTCCTCCTACGAGCAGTACTTC
cdr3_aa: CASSQADRSSYEQYF
clone_size: .
d_call: TRBD1
j_call: TRBJ2-7
v_call: TRBV4-1

cdr3_nt: TGTGCCAGCAGCCGCCCTGGAGCGGGGAACACCGGGGAGCTGTTTTTT
cdr3_aa: CASSRPGAGNTGELFF
clone_size: .
d_call: .
j_call: TRBJ2-2
v_call: TRBV4-2

cdr3_nt: TGTGCCAGCACCATACTCGGTAACACCGGGGAGCTGTTTTTT
cdr3_aa: CASTILGNTGELFF
clone_size: .
d_call: .
j_call: TRBJ2-2
v_call: TRBV6-6

cdr3_nt: TGTGCCAGCAGCCGCGGACAGGATTACGAGCAGTACTTC
cdr3_aa: CASSRGQDYEQYF
clone_size: few
d_call: TRBD1
j_call: TRBJ2-7
v_call: TRBV7-9

cdr3_nt: TGTGCCAGCAGCCCTCAAGGATTCACCGGGGAGCTGTTTTTT
cdr3_aa: CASSPQGFTGELFF
clone_size: few
d_call: .
j_call: TRBJ2-2
v_call: TRBV5-6

cdr3_nt: TGTGCCAGCAGTCAAGCAATCCGGGCCCACTATGGCTACACCTTC
cdr3_aa: CASSQAIRAHYGYTF
clone_size: .
d_call: .
j_call: TRBJ1-2
v_call: TRBV28

cdr3_nt: TGCGCCAGCAGCTTGGCCTTGAGGGAGGGTACCTACGAGCAGTACTTC
cdr3_aa: CASSLALREGTYEQYF
clone_size: .
d_call: TRBD2
j_call: TRBJ2-7
v_call: TRBV5-1

cdr3_nt: TGCGCCAGCAGCTTGGTACAGGGGGTACGGGGCGAGCAGTACTTC
cdr3_aa: CASSLVQGVRGEQYF
clone_size: .
d_call: TRBD1
j_call: TRBJ2-7
v_call: TRBV5-1

cdr3_nt: TGTGCCAGCAGTGGGACGGAAAGGTACGAGCAGTACTTC
cdr3_aa: CASSGTERYEQYF
clone_size: .
d_call: .
j_call: TRBJ2-7
v_call: TRBV2

cdr3_nt: TGTGCCAGCAGCCGCGTAGCGGGCACCTACGAGCAGTACTTC
cdr3_aa: CASSRVAGTYEQYF
clone_size: few
d_call: TRBD2
j_call: TRBJ2-7
v_call: TRBV7-2

cdr3_nt: TGTGCCAGCAGTTTAGGGGTCGGTACACCGGTAGAGCTGTTTTTT
cdr3_aa: CASSLGVGTPVELFF
clone_size: .
d_call: .
j_call: TRBJ2-2
v_call: TRBV27

cdr3_nt: TGTGCCAGCAAATCACCCTTCGACAATGAGCAGTTCTTC
cdr3_aa: CASKSPFDNEQFF
clone_size: .
d_call: .
j_call: TRBJ2-1
v_call: TRBV5-4